The 28 T cell receptor beta chains given below trace back to one sample, sequenced in a study of T-cell memory formation after mild COVID-19. Using its own MiXCR run on the 5' RACE reads, TCRdb lists one record per CDR3 protein. This sample yields 200,000 to 250,000 distinct CDR3 sequences, of which 9.5% to 10% are seen a single time; around 3.4% belongs to the top ten. The sample taken for sequencing was PBMCs or a T cell subset sorted from them (not recorded which). These receptors came from a man between 18 and 29 years old who had mild COVID-19 (a few samples of this study predate the infection). Cell type and time point are not known.

This clonotype occurred a few times. The chain couples TRBV20-1 to TRBJ1-5, with D possibly TRBD1 on 6 matching bases. Germline values: CDR1 DFQATT, CDR2 SNEGSKA (reference sequence). Between the trimmed V and J ends, which lost 4 bases and 0 bases, there was a span of 7 bases. The CDR3 has 13 residues. The DNA for the CDR3 is TGCAGTGCTAACAGGGATAGCAATCAGCCCCAGCATTTT. It specifies CSANRDSNQPQHF.

This clonotype turned up a few times. The chain carries TRBV5-6 and TRBJ2-1; 11 bases match TRBD2. CDR3 length: 18 amino acids. V lost 4 bases, J lost 6 bases, and 15 bases stayed unmatched. Germline-derived CDR1 and CDR2 are SGHDT and YYEEEE. In DNA form, the CDR3 reads TGTGCCAGCAGCCAAAGCGAACTAGCGGGGGTCCAATTCAATGAGCAGTTCTTC. The encoded protein is CASSQSELAGVQFNEQFF.

This clonotype has at least ten counts. The chain carries TRBV7-6 and TRBJ2-3; D is ambiguous. The CDR3 extends over 14 amino acids. V was trimmed by 1 base and J by 4 bases, leaving 9 bases between them. Germline assignment: CDR1 SGHVS and CDR2 FNYEAQ. The CDR3 nucleotides read TGTGCCAGCAGCTTAGACGCGACGGCAGATACGCAGTATTTT. Residues: CASSLDATADTQYF.

This chain connects TRBV10-3 to TRBJ1-1; D remains ambiguous. The CDR3 extends over 14 amino acids. From germline, CDR1 is ENHRY and CDR2 SYGVKD. Trimming left V 4 bases short and J 2 bases short, with 11 bases between. The CDR3 loop is CAISVRAYNTEAFF. CDR3 coding DNA: TGTGCCATCAGTGTAAGGGCATATAACACTGAAGCTTTCTTT.

The V gene is TRBV30, the J gene TRBJ2-5; 9 nucleotides match TRBD2. Germline V gene data show CDR1 as GTSNPN and CDR2 as SVGIG (reference sequence). V trimming: 5 bases; J trimming: 4 bases; junction bases outside the gene matches: 8. This CDR3 region has 14 residues. Here the CDR3 reads CAWGSGGPGETQYF. The CDR3 DNA reads TGTGCCTGGGGCAGCGGGGGGCCTGGAGAGACCCAGTACTTC. The complete variable domain, with remaining parts taken from reference TRBV30 and TRBJ2-5, reads SQTIHQWPATLVQPVGSPLSLECTVEGTSNPNLYWYRQAAGRGLQLLFYSVGIGQISSEVPQNLSASRPQDRQFILSSKKLLLSDSGFYLCAWGSGGPGETQYFGPGTRLLVL.

This clonotype was seen many times. This chain uses TRBV5-1 with TRBJ2-3, with TRBD1 as a possible D gene (6 bases). Germline V gene data show CDR1 as SGHRS and CDR2 as YFSETQ. Trimming pared 4 bases from V and 6 bases from J, leaving 15 bases between. CDR3 length: 14 amino acids. The CDR3 reads CASSPGQPSDTQYF. CDR3 DNA: TGCGCCAGCAGCCCCGGACAGCCTTCGGATACGCAGTATTTT. The entire variable domain, with the rest obtained from reference TRBV5-1 and TRBJ2-3, is as follows: KAGVTQTPRYLIKTRGQQVTLSCSPISGHRSVSWYQQTPGQGLQFLFEYFSETQRNKGNFPGRFSGRQFSNSRSEMNVSTLELGDSALYLCASSPGQPSDTQYFGPGTRLTVL.

The rearrangement uses TRBV5-1 and TRBJ2-1; TRBD2 might be the D (6 bases). The germline CDR1 and CDR2 sequences are SGHRS and YFSETQ. Between the trimmed V and J ends, which lost 0 bases and 2 bases, there was a span of 9 bases. The CDR3 contains 15 residues. CDR3 sequence reads: CASSLVAEPYNEQFF. DNA for the CDR3: TGCGCCAGCAGCTTGGTAGCGGAGCCCTACAATGAGCAGTTCTTC.

This clonotype was seen a few times. The rearrangement uses TRBV7-3 and TRBJ1-2; TRBD1 matches at 8 bases. This CDR3 region has 15 residues. From germline, CDR1 is SGHTA and CDR2 FQGTGA. V lost 5 bases, J lost 4 bases, and 9 bases stayed unmatched. The CDR3 loop is CASSPSGGAGYGYTF. In DNA form, the CDR3 reads TGTGCCAGCAGCCCCTCAGGGGGCGCGGGCTATGGCTACACCTTC.

This clonotype was seen more than once but under ten times. J is TRBJ1-4 and V is TRBV5-4, with TRBD1 matching 8 bases. The CDR3 contains 15 residues. After removal of 2 bases from V and 7 bases from J, the junction contained 7 bases not matched to a gene. Germline CDR1 reads SGHNT; CDR2 reads YYREEE (reference sequence). The CDR3 nucleotides read TGTGCCAGCAGCTTATCTGCAGGGGGCGGTGAAAAACTGTTTTTT. The encoded protein is CASSLSAGGGEKLFF.

Here the CDR3 reads CASSPHPTGGTEAFF. The CDR3 bases are TGTGCCAGCAGCCCCCATCCGACAGGGGGGACTGAAGCTTTCTTT. The V gene is TRBV9, the J gene TRBJ1-1; TRBD1 matches 9 bases. Trimming at V came to 4 bases and at J to 5 bases, leaving 9 bases not matched to a gene. The CDR3 is 15 residues long. Germline V lookup: CDR1 SGDLS, CDR2 YYNGEE. Full variable domain (missing parts from reference TRBV9 and TRBJ1-1): DSGVTQTPKHLITATGQRVTLRCSPRSGDLSVYWYQQSLDQGLQFLIQYYNGEERAKGNILERFSAQQFPDLHSELNLSSLELGDSALYFCASSPHPTGGTEAFFGQGTRLTVV.

This clonotype was observed a handful of times. The chain has TRBV27 and TRBJ2-1; 9 positions match TRBD1. This CDR3 region has 15 residues. Trimming took 8 bases from V and 11 from J; bases not matched to a gene: 16. Germline V lookup: CDR1 MNHEY, CDR2 SMNVEV (reference sequence). In nucleotides, the CDR3 is TGTGCCAGCCAACTTTACTTTGGACAGGGGTTCAAGCAGTTCTTC. Translation: CASQLYFGQGFKQFF.

The chain employs TRBV5-1 and TRBJ2-1; D is undetermined. CDR1 is SGHRS and CDR2 is YFSETQ in the germline V gene. Trimming cost V 0 bases and J 9 bases, with 13 bases left between them. The CDR3 length is 14 residues. CDR3 sequence: CASSLAAGDTEQFF. DNA for the CDR3: TGCGCCAGCAGCTTGGCCGCAGGAGATACTGAGCAGTTCTTC.

The chain uses TRBV5-1 and TRBJ2-5, with 8 bases lining up with TRBD1. Germline-derived CDR1 and CDR2 are SGHRS and YFSETQ. The CDR3 is 14 residues long. Trimming at V came to 4 bases and at J to 4 bases, leaving 6 bases not matched to a gene. CDR3 amino acids: CASSDTQGGETQYF. CDR3 bases: TGCGCCAGCAGCGACACACAGGGGGGAGAGACCCAGTACTTC.

This clonotype was counted many times. The genes are TRBV12-3 or TRBV12-4 and TRBJ2-7, with D unresolved. This CDR3 has 11 amino acids. V was clipped by 6 bases and J by 7 bases, with 10 bases between them. CDR3 DNA sequence: TGTGCCAGCAGGGGGAACGAGGAGCAGTACTTC. It codes for CASRGNEEQYF.

The genes are TRBV7-2 and TRBJ2-7, with 7 bases lining up with TRBD1. Trimming cost V 2 bases and J 4 bases; bases outside gene matches: 8. Germline V gene data show CDR1 as SGHTA and CDR2 as FQGNSA. The CDR3 runs to 15 residues. CDR3 loop: CASSLSGTETYEQYV. The CDR3 bases are TGTGCCAGCAGCTTATCCGGGACAGAGACATACGAGCAGTACGTC.

A few counts support this clonotype. J is TRBJ2-1 and V is TRBV5-1; 7 bases line up with TRBD2. The junction had 3 bases not matched to a gene; V was cut back by 0 bases and J by 0 bases. This CDR3 is built from 16 residues. CDR1 and CDR2 from the germline V gene are SGHRS and YFSETQ. CDR3: CASSLGLAVSYNEQFF. The CDR3 DNA sequence: TGCGCCAGCAGCTTGGGTCTAGCGGTCTCCTACAATGAGCAGTTCTTC.

This clonotype was detected only a few times. This rearrangement joins TRBV15 to TRBJ2-1; TRBD1 aligns across 7 bases. This CDR3 contains 15 residues. Trimming removed 5 bases from V and 0 bases from J; junction bases left unmatched: 4. The germline gives CDR1 LNHNV, CDR2 YYDKDF (reference sequence). DNA for the CDR3: TGTGCCACCAGCTTCGACAGGGACTCCTACAATGAGCAGTTCTTC. This codes for CATSFDRDSYNEQFF.

The CDR3 reads CASSARDRLSEAFF. As DNA, the CDR3 is TGTGCCAGCAGCGCCCGGGACAGGTTGTCTGAAGCTTTCTTT. This chain links TRBV7-8 with TRBJ1-1, with TRBD1 matching 8 bases. J gave up 6 bases and V 5 bases, and 8 bases lay outside the gene matches. Germline CDR1 SGHVS, CDR2 FQNEAQ. The CDR3 has 14 amino acids.

This clonotype was seen only a few times. The gene calls are TRBV4-3 and TRBJ1-2; D is perhaps TRBD1 (6 bases). V gave up 3 bases and J gave up 7 bases, with 21 bases separating them. This CDR3 has 16 residues. Germline lookup yields CDR1 LGHNA and CDR2 YSLEER. The CDR3 region has the DNA TGCGCCAGCAGCCATAGGATAAACCAGGGGACTGGTGGCTACACCTTC. Translated: CASSHRINQGTGGYTF.

There are many counts of this clonotype. The J gene is TRBJ1-1, the V gene TRBV5-6; the D gene is possibly TRBD1 (5 bases). This CDR3 is 16 amino acids long. Germline CDR1 and CDR2: SGHDT and YYEEEE. V lost 0 bases and J lost 6, with 18 bases in between. The CDR3 spells CASSLEGYGTPAEAFF. The CDR3 region has the DNA TGTGCCAGCAGCTTGGAAGGGTACGGGACGCCGGCTGAAGCTTTCTTT. The full variable domain, with the rest looked up from reference TRBV5-6 and TRBJ1-1, is DAGVTQSPTHLIKTRGQQVTLRCSPKSGHDTVSWYQQALGQGPQFIFQYYEEEERQRGNFPDRFSGHQFPNYSSELNVNALLLGDSALYLCASSLEGYGTPAEAFFGQGTRLTVV.

This clonotype occurred a few times. The chain links TRBV4-3 to TRBJ2-3; 9 bases line up with TRBD2. Germline lookup yields CDR1 LGHNA and CDR2 YSLEER. V shed 0 bases, J shed 4 bases, and the junction held 8 bases outside the gene matches. This CDR3 has 17 residues. CDR3 DNA: TGCGCCAGCAGCCAAGATCACAGCGGGGGGAAGGCAGATACGCAGTATTTT. As protein: CASSQDHSGGKADTQYF.

This clonotype has ten or more counts. V and J are TRBV4-3 and TRBJ1-2, with TRBD1 as a possible D gene (5 bases). V was cut by 1 base and J by 2 bases, with 11 bases left in between. The CDR3 has 15 residues. Germline V gives CDR1 LGHNA, CDR2 YSLEER. In DNA, the CDR3 is TGCGCCAGCAGCCAAGTGGGGGGTATCAACTATGGCTACACCTTC. Its translation is CASSQVGGINYGYTF.

This clonotype was observed a few times. This chain uses TRBV7-9 with TRBJ1-5; D is uncertain. There are 14 residues in the CDR3. From germline, CDR1 is SEHNR and CDR2 FQNEAQ (reference sequence). Trimming cost V 5 bases and J 1 base, with 9 bases left between them. The CDR3 region has the DNA TGTGCCAGCAGCACGGAACTCAGCAATCAGCCCCAGCATTTT. It specifies CASSTELSNQPQHF.

The chain uses TRBV15 and TRBJ2-7; TRBD1 aligns across 7 bases. CDR1 and CDR2 from the germline V gene are LNHNV and YYDKDF (reference sequence). This CDR3 contains 15 residues. The V and J ends lost 6 bases and 3 bases, in that order; junction bases with no gene match: 11. The CDR3 region is CATSRLRDSLYEQYF. CDR3 nucleotides: TGTGCCACCAGTAGACTCCGGGACAGTCTCTACGAGCAGTACTTC.

This clonotype was observed at least ten times. The V call is TRBV4-1, the J call TRBJ2-3; D is possibly TRBD2 (7 bases). The germline V gene has CDR1 MGHRA and CDR2 YSYEKL. This CDR3 region has 17 residues. V lost 0 bases and J 7 bases, leaving 20 bases between the germline ends. CDR3 in DNA: TGCGCCAGCAGCCAAGAGAATCGGGAGGCAGGGGAATATACGCAGTATTTT. Protein: CASSQENREAGEYTQYF.

The chain carries TRBV5-1 and TRBJ2-7; D is possibly TRBD1 (5 bases). Trimming shortened V by 4 bases and J by 4 bases, and 9 bases separated the two germline ends. This CDR3 comprises 12 residues. CDR1 and CDR2 (germline): SGHRS, YFSETQ. For the CDR3, the DNA is TGCGCCAGCAGCCAGACAGATTACGAGCAGTACTTC. Protein: CASSQTDYEQYF.

This clonotype was recorded many times. The chain recombines TRBV6-5 with TRBJ2-6, with D possibly being TRBD1 or TRBD2 (5 bases each). Germline CDR1 MNHEY, CDR2 SVGAGI. This CDR3 is 16 amino acids long. V dropped 0 bases and J dropped 3 bases, with 9 bases sitting between them. The CDR3 is CASSYSRGGGANVLTF. The CDR3 coding sequence is TGTGCCAGCAGTTACTCACGGGGCGGTGGGGCCAACGTCCTGACTTTC.

V usage is TRBV10-3 and J usage is TRBJ2-1; possible D gene TRBD2, 7 bases. The germline V and J ends were trimmed by 7 bases and 7 bases, with 17 bases remaining between them. The V gene's germline CDR1 is ENHRY and CDR2 SYGVKD. The CDR3 is 14 residues long. Written as DNA, the CDR3 is TGTGCCATCACGGGGCAGGGGCGGGGGAATGAGCAGTTCTTC. Protein sequence: CAITGQGRGNEQFF.